The 5 T cell receptor beta chains listed next were all sequenced from one sample in a study of chemoradiotherapy in HPV16-positive cancers. The method was immunoSEQ multiplex PCR; TCRdb's version includes in-frame clones alone and lacks a portion of them. The sample records 7,000 to 8,500 clones, 65% to 85% being singletons. The sample here was taken from a patient who underwent chemoradiotherapy. These receptors originate from a human donor with HPV-associated anogenital cancer.

The rearrangement uses TRBV5-4 and TRBJ2-3; 8 bases are shared with TRBD2. V lost 3 bases, J lost 5 bases, and 8 bases stayed unmatched. Per the germline V gene, CDR1 is SGHNT and CDR2 is YYREEE (reference sequence). The CDR3 has 15 amino acids. CDR3 DNA: TGTGCCAGCAGCTCCAGCGGGGGTTACATAGATACGCAGTATTTT. Its protein product is CASSSSGGYIDTQYF.

The chain couples TRBV18 to TRBJ2-7; 14 positions agree with TRBD2. The CDR3 has 18 amino acids. Unmatched junction bases numbered 5, after V lost 1 base and J lost 0 bases. Germline assignment: CDR1 KGHSH and CDR2 LQKENI. CDR3 in amino acids: CASSPRTSGGPTSYEQYF. The DNA of the CDR3 is TGTGCCAGCTCACCACGGACTAGCGGGGGGCCCACCTCCTACGAGCAGTACTTC. Combining the CDR3 with reference TRBV18 and TRBJ2-7 gives the whole variable domain NAGVMQNPRHLVRRRGQEARLRCSPMKGHSHVYWYRQLPEEGLKFMVYLQKENIIDESGMPKERFSAEFPKEGPSILRIQQVVRGDSAAYFCASSPRTSGGPTSYEQYFGPGTRLTVT.

This rearrangement joins TRBV19 to TRBJ2-1; the match to TRBD2 covers 10 bases. V shed 2 bases and J 1 base; nucleotides not matched to a gene: 5. The CDR3 totals 17 residues. Germline V gene data show CDR1 as LNHDA and CDR2 as SQIVND (reference sequence). The CDR3 loop reads CASSIRASGSSYNEQFF. CDR3 DNA sequence: TGTGCCAGTAGTATAAGAGCTAGCGGGAGTTCCTACAATGAGCAGTTCTTC. Based on the CDR3 plus reference TRBV19 and TRBJ2-1, the full variable domain is DGGITQSPKYLFRKEGQNVTLSCEQNLNHDAMYWYRQDPGQGLRLIYYSQIVNDFQKGDIAEGYSVSREKKESFPLTVTSAQKNPTAFYLCASSIRASGSSYNEQFFGPGTRLTVL.

This clone was seen only a few times. This chain joins TRBV7-2 and TRBJ1-3; D remains ambiguous. V lost 2 bases and J lost 6, with 5 bases in between. Germline CDR1 is SGHTA and CDR2 is FQGNSA. CDR3 length: 12 amino acids. Here the CDR3 reads CASSLFANTIYF. In DNA, the CDR3 is TGTGCCAGCAGCTTATTTGCAAACACCATATATTTT.

The chain employs TRBV4-1 and TRBJ1-2, with D tentatively TRBD1 (6 bases). Looked up from germline, CDR1 is MGHRA and CDR2 is YSYEKL. V lost 1 base and J lost 7, with 22 bases in between. This CDR3 has 17 amino acids. CDR3 residues: CASSQAGAYRRVGGYTF. The CDR3 coding sequence is TGCGCCAGCAGCCAAGCGGGGGCCTACAGGAGGGTCGGTGGCTACACCTTC.